The sequence of this T cell receptor (beta chain) was determined in a study of CD8+CD57+ T cells in acquired aplastic anemia. Study details: The sorted CD4+ and CD8+ cells yielded an average around 3.4 ug of DNA. Sequencing produced an average of around 10 million reads per healthy donor for CD4+ cells.

With regard to this clonotype: Antigen specificity is unknown.

Whole-study findings and limits: In common between the patients and the controls were around 30 CD8+ CDR3 sequences. Between patients and controls, CD8+ Simpson's diversity did not vary significantly.

The CDR3 has 16 amino acids. Unmatched junction bases numbered 0, after V lost 0 bases and J lost 0 bases. Germline CDR1 and CDR2: ENHRY and SYGVKD. Investigators profiled TCR beta VDJ and CDR3 from genomic DNA template. TCRdb reprocessed the reads via MiXCR and lists one record per CDR3 protein. The sample lists about 220,000 distinct CDR3 sequences; approximately 35% were seen once. The rearrangement joins TRBV10-3 to TRBJ1-2; 11 positions match TRBD1. The specimen sequenced was sorted CD4+, CD8+, or CD8+CD57+ T cells (not recorded which) from PBMCs. This TCR came from a human donor in good health, serving as a control. The CDR3 sequence is CAISESGQGANYGYTF. In DNA, the CDR3 is TGTGCCATCAGTGAGTCGGGACAGGGGGCTAACTATGGCTACACCTTC.